This T cell receptor (beta chain) was recorded in a study of T cell repertoires in cytomegalovirus infection. The CDR3 runs 12 residues. CDR1 and CDR2 from the germline V gene are SGHVS and FQNEAQ. The ends were cut back, 5 bases at V and 5 bases at J, with 7 bases in the middle. This clonotype was counted at least ten times. MiXCR, applied by TCRdb to the reads, yields one record per CDR3 protein. The table has 150,000 to 200,000 distinct CDR3 sequences, 28% seen once. The sequenced material came from PBMCs. The genes are TRBV7-8 and TRBJ1-5; no firm D call. The sequence was obtained from a human donor in good health (CMV status not recorded). Some clones in this sample may be carry-over from other donors' samples. CDR3 bases: TGTGCCAGCAGCCGGAGCGATCAGCCCCAGCATTTT. Translation gives CASSRSDQPQHF.